This paragraph reports one T cell receptor beta chain. Per the original methods: From reference gene primer amplification, estimates of nucleated cell counts were derived. Produced via immunoSEQ multiplex PCR; TCRdb's table is partial and in-frame only. That table furnishes V, J and clone size, whereas the DNA furnished D and trimming. This sample yields 650,000 to 800,000 clones, of which approximately 90% are seen a single time; over 0.2% belongs to the top ten. This specimen comes from a study of blood T cell repertoires in COVID-19. The CDR3 spans 13 residues. CDR1 is LGHNT and CDR2 is FRNRAP in the germline V gene. Trimming cost V 4 bases and J 7 bases, with 13 bases left between them.

The receptor was derived from a young woman with acute or convalescent COVID-19. The sequenced sample consisted of peripheral blood. This rearrangement joins TRBV12-5 to TRBJ1-2, with D possibly being TRBD1 (5 bases). The CDR3 sequence is CASGSGGIGGYTF. In DNA form, the CDR3 reads TGTGCTAGTGGTTCGGGGGGAATCGGTGGCTACACCTTC.